The clone carrying this TCR beta chain has a handful of counts. Each CDR3 protein gets one entry after TCRdb re-called the RACE reads with MiXCR. The sample has a few hundred thousand distinct CDR3 sequences; over 6% are singletons. These data belong to a study of human T cells and chemical hapten exposure. Sample time point: patch test 2, 6 weeks after DPC sensitization. The treatment here: therapeutic diphenylcyclopropenone sensitization with weekly scalp DPC. Germline V gene data show CDR1 as ENHRY and CDR2 as SYGVKD. CDR3 size: 14 residues. V was clipped by 2 bases and J by 4 bases; unmatched bases: 3.

The rearrangement uses TRBV10-3 and TRBJ2-3, with 7 bases matching TRBD2. Source: whole blood, taken in connection with sensitization to the hapten diphenylcyclopropenone (DPC). The source of this sequence is a woman younger than 35 with alopecia areata. Some clones in this sample may be carry-over from other donors' samples. The CDR3 loop reads CAISEGLAADTQYF. In DNA, the CDR3 is TGTGCCATCAGTGAGGGGCTAGCGGCAGATACGCAGTATTTT.